The 19 T cell receptor beta chains below were found in one sample sequenced in a study of T cell changes during pregnancy in multiple sclerosis. The repertoire was sequenced with immunoSEQ multiplex PCR; TCRdb's copy has only in-frame clones and lacks some. The sample carries about 110,000 clones, more than 80% recorded once. Sequenced here: peripheral blood, sampled before pregnancy. Receptors were obtained from a female donor with multiple sclerosis, enrolled in a pregnancy study.

The chain couples TRBV2 to TRBJ1-1; 9 bases are shared with TRBD1. The CDR3 is 15 residues long. Germline CDR1 is SNHLY and CDR2 is FYNNEI. V dropped 6 bases and J dropped 2; count of bases not matched to a gene: 7. The CDR3 nucleotides are TGTGCCAGCAGACCGACAGGGGGAGATAACACTGAAGCTTTCTTT. Translated: CASRPTGGDNTEAFF. Supplemented by reference TRBV2 and TRBJ1-1, the full variable domain reads EPEVTQTPSHQVTQMGQEVILRCVPISNHLYFYWYRQILGQKVEFLVSFYNNEISEKSEIFDDQFSVERPDGSNFTLKIRSTKLEDSAMYFCASRPTGGDNTEAFFGQGTRLTVV.

The V gene is TRBV2, the J gene TRBJ2-3, with 8 nucleotides matching TRBD2. This CDR3 spans 16 amino acids. The V gene end was trimmed by 1 base and the J gene end by 2 bases; junction bases not matched to a gene: 5. Germline V CDR1 and CDR2: SNHLY, FYNNEI. In nucleotides, the CDR3 is TGTGCCAGCAGTGAAGGGGACGGGAGGGCCACAGATACGCAGTATTTT. It specifies CASSEGDGRATDTQYF.

This chain's CDR3 is CASGLGGTQYF. CDR3 DNA sequence: TGTGCCAGTGGACTAGGGGGGACCCAGTACTTC. V and J are TRBV7-3 and TRBJ2-5; D may be TRBD2 (7 bases). The CDR3 has 11 residues. The V end was cut by 9 bases, the J end by 7 bases, with 12 bases between. Germline assignment: CDR1 SGHTA and CDR2 FQGTGA.

This sequence joins TRBV6-4 and TRBJ2-1; TRBD2 matches at 7 bases. The V gene end was trimmed by 6 bases and the J gene end by 2 bases; junction bases not matched to a gene: 1. Germline V gives CDR1 MRHNA, CDR2 SNTAGT. This CDR3 has 13 residues. The DNA for the CDR3 is TGTGCCAGCAGCCTAGCGGCCTACAATGAGCAGTTCTTC. Translation gives CASSLAAYNEQFF.

The chain joins TRBV21-1 to TRBJ1-6; the table names TRBD1, a call not compared with the DNA. TRBV21-1 is an annotated pseudogene. This CDR3 region has 17 residues. The DNA for the CDR3 is TGTGCCAGCAGCATCGCGAGGATGCACAGGGAAAATTCACCCCTCCACTTT. This translates into CASSIARMHRENSPLHF.

About this clone itself: Different DNA sequences within this sample yield the same CDR3. CDR3 loop: CASRTGGSYNEQFF. In DNA, the CDR3 is TGTGCCAGCAGAACGGGGGGGTCCTACAATGAGCAGTTCTTC. The chain is built from TRBV2 and TRBJ2-1; 8 bases agree with TRBD2. V lost 6 bases to trimming and J lost 1 base; unmatched junction nucleotides: 2. The CDR3 has 14 residues. Germline V lookup: CDR1 SNHLY, CDR2 FYNNEI.

This chain uses TRBV18 with TRBJ1-1; 7 nucleotides align to TRBD1. Trimming took 2 bases from V and 1 from J; bases not matched to a gene: 4. Per germline, CDR1 KGHSH and CDR2 LQKENI. The length of the CDR3 is 15 residues. DNA of the CDR3: TGTGCCAGCTCACCAGCCAGGGGGTCGAACACTGAAGCTTTCTTT. Protein product: CASSPARGSNTEAFF.

This rearrangement joins TRBV6-1 to TRBJ2-5; 7 nucleotides line up with TRBD2. This CDR3 is built from 17 residues. From germline, CDR1 is MNHNS and CDR2 SASEGT. The V gene end was trimmed by 0 bases and the J gene end by 2 bases; junction bases not matched to a gene: 9. The CDR3 region is CASSEAPGGLGQETQYF. As DNA, the CDR3 is TGTGCCAGCAGTGAAGCCCCGGGGGGACTGGGACAAGAGACCCAGTACTTC.

This clone was recorded once. CDR3 nucleotides: TGTGCCAGCAGCAAAGAACAGGGGGAGTGCGGTTCACCCCTCCACTTT. It specifies CASSKEQGECGSPLHF. The J gene is TRBJ1-6, the V gene TRBV21-1; the table assigns TRBD1, which was not confirmed against the DNA. TRBV21-1 is a listed pseudogene. CDR3 length: 16 residues.

The chain is built from TRBV11-2 and TRBJ2-3, with no clear D. CDR1 SGHAT and CDR2 FQNNGV come from the germline V gene. The V end was cut by 6 bases, the J end by 2 bases, with 18 bases between. The CDR3 sequence is 16 residues long. The CDR3 reads CASRTGMSGLTDTQYF. CDR3 DNA: TGTGCCAGCAGAACTGGTATGTCGGGTCTCACAGATACGCAGTATTTT.

The chain joins TRBV19 to TRBJ1-2; D might be TRBD1 (5 bases). V lost 3 bases and J 6 bases, leaving 14 bases between the germline ends. This CDR3 has 14 amino acids. Germline values: CDR1 LNHDA, CDR2 SQIVND (reference sequence). CDR3 loop: CASSIFGADHGYTF. Written as DNA, the CDR3 is TGTGCCAGTAGTATTTTTGGGGCTGATCATGGCTACACCTTC.

This sequence joins TRBV9 and TRBJ2-7, with 8 nucleotides matching TRBD1. The CDR3 sequence is 15 residues long. After removal of 2 bases from V and 4 bases from J, the junction contained 8 bases not matched to a gene. Germline CDR1 is SGDLS and CDR2 is YYNGEE. DNA of the CDR3: TGTGCCAGCAGCGTTTCTCCAGGGGGCATGTACGAGCAGTACTTC. Encoded protein: CASSVSPGGMYEQYF.

The J gene is TRBJ2-7, the V gene TRBV10-3; TRBD2 aligns across 8 bases. Germline V gives CDR1 ENHRY, CDR2 SYGVKD. The CDR3 runs to 14 residues. V was pared by 6 bases and J by 6 bases, with 10 bases of the junction left unmatched. The CDR3 is CAIREPGLVTEQYF. CDR3 DNA: TGTGCCATCAGGGAGCCGGGACTAGTGACCGAGCAGTACTTC.

The chain combines TRBV30 with TRBJ2-7, with 8 bases lining up with TRBD1. Germline assignment: CDR1 GTSNPN and CDR2 SVGIG (reference sequence). This CDR3 spans 13 amino acids. V trimming: 3 bases; J trimming: 9 bases; junction bases outside the gene matches: 10. The CDR3 DNA sequence: TGTGCCTGGAGAGCCGGGACAGGCTACCGGCAGTACTTC. Its protein is CAWRAGTGYRQYF.

The chain is built from TRBV7-2 and TRBJ1-4; D is possibly TRBD1 (6 bases). The CDR3 is 13 residues long. V lost 6 bases to trimming and J lost 8 bases, with 13 bases between them. The germline V gene has CDR1 SGHTA and CDR2 FQGNSA. The CDR3 spells CASSTGWGEKLFF. The DNA of the CDR3 is TGTGCCAGCAGTACAGGGTGGGGGGAAAAACTGTTTTTT. Supplemented by reference TRBV7-2 and TRBJ1-4, the full variable domain reads GAGVSQSPSNKVTEKGKDVELRCDPISGHTALYWYRQSLGQGLEFLIYFQGNSAPDKSGLPSDRFSAERTGGSVSTLTIQRTQQEDSAVYLCASSTGWGEKLFFGSGTQLSVL.

This sequence joins TRBV7-2 and TRBJ1-1; the D is unclear. V shed 0 bases and J shed 7 bases, with 6 bases lying between them. Germline V gives CDR1 SGHTA, CDR2 FQGNSA. The CDR3 spans 12 residues. CDR3 protein: CASSLAGYEAFF. The CDR3 coding sequence is TGTGCCAGCAGCTTAGCCGGGTATGAAGCTTTCTTT.

This chain uses TRBV9 with TRBJ2-2, with D uncertain. Germline assignment: CDR1 SGDLS and CDR2 YYNGEE. Between the trimmed V and J ends, which lost 4 bases and 4 bases, there was a span of 11 bases. The CDR3 covers 14 residues. The CDR3 sequence: CASSPLGLTGELFF. Here the CDR3 DNA reads TGTGCCAGCAGCCCCTTGGGCCTCACCGGGGAGCTGTTTTTT.

This chain joins TRBV19 and TRBJ1-1; D is perhaps TRBD1 (5 bases). V dropped 4 bases and J dropped 1 base, with 10 bases sitting between them. The length of the CDR3 is 14 residues. Germline CDR1 LNHDA, CDR2 SQIVND (reference sequence). The CDR3 DNA reads TGTGCCAGTAGTACAGGGTTGGCGAACACTGAAGCTTTCTTT. Protein: CASSTGLANTEAFF.

The chain joins TRBV5-1 to TRBJ2-1, with 16 positions matching TRBD2. V dropped 3 bases and J dropped 3; count of bases not matched to a gene: 6. CDR1 is SGHRS and CDR2 is YFSETQ in the germline V gene. This CDR3 is built from 18 residues. Written as DNA, the CDR3 is TGCGCCAGCAGCTCGGGACTAGCGGGGGGGATTATCTACAATGAGCAGTTCTTC. This translates into CASSSGLAGGIIYNEQFF.